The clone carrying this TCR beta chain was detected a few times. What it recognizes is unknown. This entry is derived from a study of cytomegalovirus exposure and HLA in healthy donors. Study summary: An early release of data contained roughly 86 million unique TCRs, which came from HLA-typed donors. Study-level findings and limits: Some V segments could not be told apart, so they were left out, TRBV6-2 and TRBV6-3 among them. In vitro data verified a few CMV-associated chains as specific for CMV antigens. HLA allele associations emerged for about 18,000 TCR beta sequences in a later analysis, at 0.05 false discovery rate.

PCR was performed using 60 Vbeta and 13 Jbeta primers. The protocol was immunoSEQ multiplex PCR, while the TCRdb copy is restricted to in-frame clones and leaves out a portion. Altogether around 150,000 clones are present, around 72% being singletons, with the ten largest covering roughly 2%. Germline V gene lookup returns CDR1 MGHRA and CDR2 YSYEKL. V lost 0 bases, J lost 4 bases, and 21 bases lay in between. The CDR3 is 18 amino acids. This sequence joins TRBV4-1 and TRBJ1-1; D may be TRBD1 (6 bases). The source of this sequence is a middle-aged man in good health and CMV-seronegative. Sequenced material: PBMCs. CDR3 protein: CASSQEGQGWGLSTEAFF. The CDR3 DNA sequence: TGCGCCAGCAGCCAAGAGGGTCAGGGTTGGGGGCTGAGCACTGAAGCTTTCTTT.